Below, 2 T cell receptor beta chains from the same sample are listed, as sequenced in a study of beta chain features in type 1 diabetes. Reverse transcription of all isolated RNA meant that expressed TCRB transcripts were sequenced. Assay: immunoSEQ multiplex PCR; the TCRdb copy retains only in-frame clones and omits some. Among around 140,000 clones listed, less than 10% were seen once. The sequenced sample was central memory CD4+ T cells from blood. The receptors were sampled from a woman aged 40 to 55 in good health.

The chain employs TRBV12-5 and TRBJ2-3; D call uncertain. Per the germline V gene, CDR1 is LGHNT and CDR2 is FRNRAP. CDR3 length: 15 amino acids. V shed 4 bases and J shed 1 base, with 12 bases lying between them. CDR3 amino acids: CASGSGGSGTDTQYF. CDR3 bases: TGTGCTAGTGGTTCGGGTGGGTCTGGCACAGATACGCAGTATTTT.

The chain combines TRBV7-9 with TRBJ2-7; D might be TRBD1 (5 bases). From germline, CDR1 is SEHNR and CDR2 FQNEAQ (reference sequence). This CDR3 spans 15 amino acids. Trimming took 2 bases from V and 3 from J, leaving 14 bases between them. For the CDR3, the DNA is TGTGCCAGCAGCTTAACCCTGGACACCTTCTACGAGCAGTACTTC. Its translation is CASSLTLDTFYEQYF.